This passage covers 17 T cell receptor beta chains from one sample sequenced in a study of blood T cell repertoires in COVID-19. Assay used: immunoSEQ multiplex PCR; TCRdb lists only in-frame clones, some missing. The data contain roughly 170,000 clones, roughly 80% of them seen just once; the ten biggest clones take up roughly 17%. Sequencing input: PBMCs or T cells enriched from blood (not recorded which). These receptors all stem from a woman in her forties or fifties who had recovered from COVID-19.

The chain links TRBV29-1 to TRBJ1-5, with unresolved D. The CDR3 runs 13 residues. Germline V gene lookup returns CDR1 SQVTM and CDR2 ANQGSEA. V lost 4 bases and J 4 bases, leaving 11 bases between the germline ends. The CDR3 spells CSVGTAQNQPQHF. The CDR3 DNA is TGCAGCGTTGGTACAGCCCAGAATCAGCCCCAGCATTTT.

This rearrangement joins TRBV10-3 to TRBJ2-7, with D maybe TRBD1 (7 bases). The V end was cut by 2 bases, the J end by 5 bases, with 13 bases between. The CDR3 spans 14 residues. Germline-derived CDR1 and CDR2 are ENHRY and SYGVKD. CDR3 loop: CAISEGGGGHEQYF. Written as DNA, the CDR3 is TGTGCCATCAGTGAGGGAGGAGGGGGCCACGAGCAGTACTTC.

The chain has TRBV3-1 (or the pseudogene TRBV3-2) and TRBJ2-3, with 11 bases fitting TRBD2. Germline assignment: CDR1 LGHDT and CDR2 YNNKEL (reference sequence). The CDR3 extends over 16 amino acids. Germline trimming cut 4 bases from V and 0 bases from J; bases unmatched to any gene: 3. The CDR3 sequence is CASSRRTSGSTDTQYF. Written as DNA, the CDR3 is TGTGCCAGCAGCCGCCGGACTAGCGGGAGCACAGATACGCAGTATTTT.

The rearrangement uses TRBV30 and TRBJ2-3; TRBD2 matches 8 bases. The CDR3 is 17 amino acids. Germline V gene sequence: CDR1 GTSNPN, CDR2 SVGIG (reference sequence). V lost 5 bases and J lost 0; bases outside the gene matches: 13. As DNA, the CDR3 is TGTGCCTGGGCTAAGACGTCAGCGGGAGTTAGCACAGATACGCAGTATTTT. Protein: CAWAKTSAGVSTDTQYF.

CDR3 coding DNA: TGTGCCAGCGAGGGGGCATACACAGATACGCAGTATTTT. Translation: CASEGAYTDTQYF. The rearrangement joins TRBV2 to TRBJ2-3; TRBD1 agrees at 7 bases. Trimming took 8 bases from V and 2 from J; bases not matched to a gene: 4. CDR1 SNHLY and CDR2 FYNNEI come from the germline V gene. The CDR3 is made up of 13 amino acids.

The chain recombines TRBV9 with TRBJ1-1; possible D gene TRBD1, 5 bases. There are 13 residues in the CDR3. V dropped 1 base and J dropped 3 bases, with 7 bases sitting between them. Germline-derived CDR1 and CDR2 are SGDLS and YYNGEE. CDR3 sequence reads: CASSVLGHTEAFF. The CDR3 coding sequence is TGTGCCAGCAGCGTATTGGGGCACACTGAAGCTTTCTTT.

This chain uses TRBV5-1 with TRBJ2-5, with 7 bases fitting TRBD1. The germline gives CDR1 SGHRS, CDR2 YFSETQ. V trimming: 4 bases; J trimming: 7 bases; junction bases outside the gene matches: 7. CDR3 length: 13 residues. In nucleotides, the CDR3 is TGCGCCAGCAGCCTTGACAGGGACGCGACCCAGTACTTC. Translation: CASSLDRDATQYF. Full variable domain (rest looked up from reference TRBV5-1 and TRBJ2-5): KAGVTQTPRYLIKTRGQQVTLSCSPISGHRSVSWYQQTPGQGLQFLFEYFSETQRNKGNFPGRFSGRQFSNSRSEMNVSTLELGDSALYLCASSLDRDATQYFGPGTRLLVL.

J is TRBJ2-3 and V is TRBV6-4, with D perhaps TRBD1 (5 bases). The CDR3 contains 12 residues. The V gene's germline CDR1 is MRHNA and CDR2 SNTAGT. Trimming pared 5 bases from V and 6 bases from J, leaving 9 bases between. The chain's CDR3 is CASSSGKDTQYF. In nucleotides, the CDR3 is TGTGCCAGCAGTTCAGGGAAGGATACGCAGTATTTT.

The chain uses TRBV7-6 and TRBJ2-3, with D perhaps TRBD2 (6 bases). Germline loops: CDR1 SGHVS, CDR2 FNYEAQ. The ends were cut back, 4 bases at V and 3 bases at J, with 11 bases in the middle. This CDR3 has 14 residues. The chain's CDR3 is CASSSTRRTDTQYF. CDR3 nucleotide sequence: TGTGCCAGCAGCTCGACTAGGAGGACAGATACGCAGTATTTT. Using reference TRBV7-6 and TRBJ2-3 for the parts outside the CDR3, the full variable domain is GAGVSQSPRYKVTKRGQDVALRCDPISGHVSLYWYRQALGQGPEFLTYFNYEAQQDKSGLPNDRFSAERPEGSISTLTIQRTEQRDSAMYRCASSSTRRTDTQYFGPGTRLTVL.

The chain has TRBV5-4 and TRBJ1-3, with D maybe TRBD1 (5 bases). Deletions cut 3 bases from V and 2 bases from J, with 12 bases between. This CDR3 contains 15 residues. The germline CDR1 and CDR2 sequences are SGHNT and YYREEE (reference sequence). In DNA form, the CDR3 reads TGTGCCAGCAGCTCCCGGGTAGGGGCTGGAAACACCATATATTTT. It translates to CASSSRVGAGNTIYF. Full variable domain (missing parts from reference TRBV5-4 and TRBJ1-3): ETGVTQSPTHLIKTRGQQVTLRCSSQSGHNTVSWYQQALGQGPQFIFQYYREEENGRGNFPPRFSGLQFPNYSSELNVNALELDDSALYLCASSSRVGAGNTIYFGEGSWLTVV.

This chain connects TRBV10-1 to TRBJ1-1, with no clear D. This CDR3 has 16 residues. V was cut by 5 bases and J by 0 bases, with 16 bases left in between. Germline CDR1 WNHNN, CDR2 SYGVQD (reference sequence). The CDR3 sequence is CASSPMGVGMNTEAFF. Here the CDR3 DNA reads TGCGCCAGCAGTCCGATGGGAGTGGGGATGAACACTGAAGCTTTCTTT.

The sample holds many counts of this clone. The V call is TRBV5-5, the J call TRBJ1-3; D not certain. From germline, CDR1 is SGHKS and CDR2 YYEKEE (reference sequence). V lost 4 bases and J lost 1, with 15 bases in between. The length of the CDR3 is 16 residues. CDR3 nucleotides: TGTGCCAGCAGCACCTACGCTACAGTTTCTGGAAACACCATATATTTT. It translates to CASSTYATVSGNTIYF.

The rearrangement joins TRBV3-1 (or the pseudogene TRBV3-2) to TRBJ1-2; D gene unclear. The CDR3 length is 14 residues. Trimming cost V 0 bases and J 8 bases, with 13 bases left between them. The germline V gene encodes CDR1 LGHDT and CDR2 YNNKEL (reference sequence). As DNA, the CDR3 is TGTGCCAGCAGCCAAGATCTTGCGGGAGGAGGCTACACCTTC. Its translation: CASSQDLAGGGYTF.

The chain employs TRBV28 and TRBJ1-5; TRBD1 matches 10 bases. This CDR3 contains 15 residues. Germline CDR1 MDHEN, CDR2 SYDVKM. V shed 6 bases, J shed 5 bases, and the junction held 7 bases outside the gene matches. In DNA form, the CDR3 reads TGTGCCAGCAGCTCGGGACAGGGGTTTCATCAGCCCCAGCATTTT. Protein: CASSSGQGFHQPQHF.

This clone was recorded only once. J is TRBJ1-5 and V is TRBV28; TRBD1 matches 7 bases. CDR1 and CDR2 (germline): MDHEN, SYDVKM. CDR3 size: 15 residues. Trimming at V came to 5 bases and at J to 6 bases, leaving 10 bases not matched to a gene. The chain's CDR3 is CASSGLTGAGQPQHF. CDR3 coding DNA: TGTGCCAGCAGTGGCCTCACAGGGGCAGGTCAGCCCCAGCATTTT.

The CDR3 is CASSLVPGSIAFF. For the CDR3, the DNA is TGTGCCAGCAGCTTAGTACCCGGGAGTATAGCTTTCTTT. The V gene is TRBV11-3, the J gene TRBJ1-1; D unresolved. This CDR3 has 13 residues. V shed 1 base and J shed 10 bases, with 13 bases lying between them. Germline loops: CDR1 SGHNT, CDR2 YENEEA.

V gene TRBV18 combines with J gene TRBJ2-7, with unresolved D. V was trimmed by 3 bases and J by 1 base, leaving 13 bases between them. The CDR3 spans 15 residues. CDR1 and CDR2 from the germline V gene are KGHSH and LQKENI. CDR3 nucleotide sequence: TGTGCCAGCTCACCTAACTTAGAGCTGTCCTACGAGCAGTACTTC. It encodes CASSPNLELSYEQYF.